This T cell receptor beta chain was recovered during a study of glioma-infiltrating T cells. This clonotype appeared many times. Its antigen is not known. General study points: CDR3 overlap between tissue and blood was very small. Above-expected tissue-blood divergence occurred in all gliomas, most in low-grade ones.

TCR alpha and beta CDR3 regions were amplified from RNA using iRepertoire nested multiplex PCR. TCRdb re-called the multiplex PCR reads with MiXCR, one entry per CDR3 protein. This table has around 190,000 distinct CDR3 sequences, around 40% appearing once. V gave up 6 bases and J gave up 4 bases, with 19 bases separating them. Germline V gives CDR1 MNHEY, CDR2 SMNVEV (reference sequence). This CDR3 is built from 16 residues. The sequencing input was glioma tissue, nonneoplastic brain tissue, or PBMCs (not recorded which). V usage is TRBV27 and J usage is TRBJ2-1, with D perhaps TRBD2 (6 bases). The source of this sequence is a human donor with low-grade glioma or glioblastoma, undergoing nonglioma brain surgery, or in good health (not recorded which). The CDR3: CASSGFGGIHYNEQFF. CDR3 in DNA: TGTGCCAGCAGCGGCTTTGGCGGGATCCATTACAATGAGCAGTTCTTC.